This T cell receptor (beta chain) was sequenced in a study of T cells after yellow fever vaccination. Study-level findings and limits: Abundant bulk-derived clonotypes could contaminate FACS-sorted repertoires.

This CDR3 spans 13 amino acids. The germline V gene encodes CDR1 SGHVS and CDR2 FNYEAQ. V was clipped by 0 bases and J by 10 bases, with 12 bases between them. MiXCR, run by TCRdb on the 5' RACE reads, gives a single entry per CDR3 protein. Of about 220,000 distinct CDR3 sequences detected, approximately 3% appear once; the ten largest clones hold around 3%. Note on this clonotype: Its antigen is not identified.

Specimen: CD4+ T cells sorted from PBMCs, collected 10 days after the yellow fever booster vaccination. The chain joins TRBV7-6 to TRBJ1-1, with D maybe TRBD1 (5 bases). The source of this sequence is a man between 18 and 35 years old who received the YFV17D yellow fever vaccine. The chain's CDR3 is CASSLAGVGGAFF. In DNA, the CDR3 is TGTGCCAGCAGCTTAGCTGGGGTGGGGGGAGCTTTCTTT.